A selection of T cell receptor beta chains follows, all from one sample in a study of shared clonotypes between healthy human individuals. Sequencing was performed with immunoSEQ multiplex PCR; in TCRdb, only in-frame clones are kept and a portion is missing. The sample includes about 2.3 million clones, 92% seen only once; the top ten take roughly 0.34%. What was sequenced was naive CD4+ T cells from PBMCs. These receptors originate from a man aged 18 to 29 in good health. Some clones in this sample may be carry-over from other donors' samples. Both conserved end residues are part of each CDR3. The order of the fields is CDR3 length, clone size, D gene, V gene, J gene, CDR3 DNA, CDR3 protein. D genes are given only for firm matches. Clone size is given for some rows only: seen once, a few or many times, or a class if the clone is expanded.

len: 16
abundance: .
d_gene: TRBD1
v_gene: TRBV7-8
j_gene: TRBJ1-5
CDR3nt: TGTGCCAGCAGCTTATGGGACAGGGCGAGCAATCAGCCCCAGCATTTT
CDR3aa: CASSLWDRASNQPQHF

len: 14
abundance: .
d_gene: .
v_gene: TRBV7-3
j_gene: TRBJ2-2
CDR3nt: TGTGCCAGCAGCCCGTTGGGTGACACCGGGGAGCTGTTTTTT
CDR3aa: CASSPLGDTGELFF

len: 15
abundance: .
d_gene: .
v_gene: TRBV7-2
j_gene: TRBJ1-5
CDR3nt: TGTGCCAGCAGCTTAGTGGGTCTAGGTAATCAGCCCCAGCATTTT
CDR3aa: CASSLVGLGNQPQHF

len: 15
abundance: .
d_gene: .
v_gene: TRBV11-2
j_gene: TRBJ2-5
CDR3nt: TGTGCCAGCAGCTTTTTAGAGGGTACCCAAGAGACCCAGTACTTC
CDR3aa: CASSFLEGTQETQYF

len: 15
abundance: .
d_gene: .
v_gene: TRBV14
j_gene: TRBJ2-1
CDR3nt: TGTGCCAGCAGCCAACGGGTGAGCTCCTACAATGAGCAGTTCTTC
CDR3aa: CASSQRVSSYNEQFF

len: 14
abundance: .
d_gene: .
v_gene: TRBV6-6
j_gene: TRBJ1-2
CDR3nt: TGTGCCAGCAGTCGACAAGCTCCTAACTATGGCTACACCTTC
CDR3aa: CASSRQAPNYGYTF

len: 16
abundance: .
d_gene: .
v_gene: TRBV7-3
j_gene: TRBJ2-2
CDR3nt: TGTGCCAGCAGCTTACGATCGGCAGCAAATACCGGGGAGCTGTTTTTT
CDR3aa: CASSLRSAANTGELFF

len: 14
abundance: .
d_gene: .
v_gene: TRBV19
j_gene: TRBJ1-5
CDR3nt: TGTGCCAGTAGGGAGGGTGATAGCAATCAGCCCCAGCATTTT
CDR3aa: CASREGDSNQPQHF

len: 11
abundance: .
d_gene: TRBD1
v_gene: TRBV28
j_gene: TRBJ2-7
CDR3nt: TGTGCCACGGGACAGGGCTACGAGCAGTACTTC
CDR3aa: CATGQGYEQYF

len: 17
abundance: .
d_gene: TRBD1
v_gene: TRBV15
j_gene: TRBJ2-1
CDR3nt: TGTGCCACCAGCAGAGATTGGGGGACAGGGGGTGCCGATGAGCAGTTCTTC
CDR3aa: CATSRDWGTGGADEQFF

len: 16
abundance: .
d_gene: .
v_gene: TRBV27
j_gene: TRBJ1-4
CDR3nt: TGTGCCGGCAGTTTATCGCCATGGGGCACAAATGAAAAACTGTTTTTT
CDR3aa: CAGSLSPWGTNEKLFF

len: 15
abundance: .
d_gene: TRBD2
v_gene: TRBV11-2
j_gene: TRBJ2-7
CDR3nt: TGTGCCAGCAGCTTAGCTGGACTAGCGGGAGAGGAGCAGTACTTC
CDR3aa: CASSLAGLAGEEQYF

len: 14
abundance: .
d_gene: TRBD1
v_gene: TRBV28
j_gene: TRBJ1-1
CDR3nt: TGTGCCAGCATTGGACAGGGTGGCATCACTGAAGCTTTCTTT
CDR3aa: CASIGQGGITEAFF

len: 14
abundance: once
d_gene: TRBD1
v_gene: TRBV5-6
j_gene: TRBJ1-1
CDR3nt: TGTGCCAGCAGCTCAGGACAGGGCGACACTGAAGCTTTCTTT
CDR3aa: CASSSGQGDTEAFF

len: 15
abundance: .
d_gene: TRBD1
v_gene: TRBV28
j_gene: TRBJ2-7
CDR3nt: TGTGCCAGCAGTCTCCCGGGACAGGGCCAGCCCGAGCAGTACTTC
CDR3aa: CASSLPGQGQPEQYF

len: 15
abundance: .
d_gene: .
v_gene: TRBV7-2
j_gene: TRBJ2-2
CDR3nt: TGTGCCAGCAGCTTCAGCGGTACGAACACCGGGGAGCTGTTTTTT
CDR3aa: CASSFSGTNTGELFF

len: 15
abundance: .
d_gene: TRBD2
v_gene: TRBV6-5
j_gene: TRBJ2-7
CDR3nt: TGTGCCAGCAGACCCGGGACTAGCGGGCACTACGAGCAGTACTTC
CDR3aa: CASRPGTSGHYEQYF

len: 14
abundance: once
d_gene: .
v_gene: TRBV28
j_gene: TRBJ1-4
CDR3nt: TGTGCCAGCAGGCTAACAGGGAGGGGTGAAAAACTGTTTTTT
CDR3aa: CASRLTGRGEKLFF

len: 13
abundance: .
d_gene: TRBD1
v_gene: TRBV6-1
j_gene: TRBJ1-3
CDR3nt: TGTGCCAGCAGGACAGGGGGGGGAAACACCATATATTTT
CDR3aa: CASRTGGGNTIYF

len: 15
abundance: .
d_gene: .
v_gene: TRBV7-2
j_gene: TRBJ1-2
CDR3nt: TGTGCCAGCAGCTTAGCTAGCCAGGGGCCCTATGGCTACACCTTC
CDR3aa: CASSLASQGPYGYTF

len: 14
abundance: .
d_gene: TRBD1
v_gene: TRBV10-1
j_gene: TRBJ1-2
CDR3nt: TGCGCCAGCAGTGAGAACCGACAGGGCCCAGGCTACACCTTC
CDR3aa: CASSENRQGPGYTF

len: 14
abundance: .
d_gene: .
v_gene: TRBV29-1
j_gene: TRBJ2-3
CDR3nt: TGCAGCGTTGAATCCCCACCGGGCACAGATACGCAGTATTTT
CDR3aa: CSVESPPGTDTQYF